The 14 T cell receptor beta chains below all came from one sample that was sequenced in a study of blood T cells in healthy people across ages. The second PCR ran about 6 to 12 cycles with a sample-barcoded 5' primer and J-beta primers. TCRdb redid the calling of the 5' RACE reads with MiXCR, one entry per CDR3 protein. The table shows over 1,200,000 distinct CDR3 sequences, with roughly 64% occurring only once. The specimen sequenced was blood. The receptors were gathered from a man aged 18-30 years in good health.

V gene TRBV4-3 combines with J gene TRBJ1-4; D remains unclear. V lost 2 bases and J lost 4, with 8 bases in between. This CDR3 spans 14 amino acids. CDR1 and CDR2 from the germline V gene are LGHNA and YSLEER. CDR3 protein: CASSQQLDNEKLFF. In DNA form, the CDR3 reads TGCGCCAGCAGCCAACAGCTAGATAATGAAAAACTGTTTTTT.

This chain uses TRBV6-2 or TRBV6-3 with TRBJ1-2; no clear D. Per the germline V gene, CDR1 is MNHEY and CDR2 is SVGEGT. There are 14 residues in the CDR3. The V gene lost 2 bases and the J gene lost 8 bases, with 15 bases spanning the gap. The CDR3 DNA follows: TGTGCCAGCAGTTACACCTTTGGCGGCGGCGGCTACACCTTC. It encodes CASSYTFGGGGYTF.

This sequence joins TRBV7-9 and TRBJ2-1; 15 bases fit TRBD2. In germline, CDR1 is SEHNR, CDR2 FQNEAQ (reference sequence). V shed 3 bases and J 3 bases; nucleotides not matched to a gene: 6. The CDR3 runs 18 residues. CDR3 sequence (DNA): TGTGCCAGCAGCTTGATGGGACTAGCGGGAGGTATCTACAATGAGCAGTTCTTC. It yields the protein CASSLMGLAGGIYNEQFF.

V and J are TRBV7-9 and TRBJ1-1; D unclear. The germline gives CDR1 SEHNR, CDR2 FQNEAQ (reference sequence). Trimming took 2 bases from V and 11 from J, leaving 15 bases between them. There are 13 residues in the CDR3. CDR3 nucleotides: TGTGCCAGCAGCTTAAACCGGGATCAGGTTGCTTTCTTT. Translating gives CASSLNRDQVAFF.

This clonotype was seen ten or more times. The chain is built from TRBV20-1 and TRBJ2-1, with TRBD2 matching 10 bases. The CDR3 runs to 14 residues. The J segment lost 4 bases and the V segment lost 8 bases, leaving 8 bases of the junction unmatched. The germline gives CDR1 DFQATT, CDR2 SNEGSKA (reference sequence). The DNA for the CDR3 is TGCAGTCAGCTAGCGGGGGACATATACAATGAGCAGTTCTTC. Its translation is CSQLAGDIYNEQFF.

This clonotype has a handful of counts. An end of the junction does not agree with germline; a read error may underlie this. The genes are TRBV29-1 and TRBJ2-7; D is possibly TRBD1 (5 bases). The CDR3 totals 13 residues. Germline CDR1 SQVTM, CDR2 ANQGSEA. CDR3 region: CSVYKDTSHEQYF. CDR3 nucleotides: TGCAGCGTTTATAAGGACACCTCCCACGAGCAGTACTTC.

The sample holds a few counts of this clonotype. The rearrangement links TRBV12-3 or TRBV12-4 to TRBJ1-2; the match to TRBD1 covers 9 bases. The trim removed 4 bases at V and 4 bases at J, leaving 10 bases unmatched. The CDR3 sequence is 16 residues long. The CDR3 nucleotides are TGTGCCAGCAGTTCTCCTAATACAGGGGGCAGCTATGGCTACACCTTC. This translates into CASSSPNTGGSYGYTF.

This clonotype came up a few times. The chain couples TRBV29-1 to TRBJ2-3, with D perhaps assigned TRBD1 or TRBD2 (5 bases each). The germline V gene has CDR1 SQVTM and CDR2 ANQGSEA. The CDR3 sequence is 12 residues long. V was cut by 8 bases and J by 6 bases, with 15 bases left in between. CDR3 sequence (DNA): TGCAGCTTTCGAGGGACCCGGGATACGCAGTATTTT. Its translation: CSFRGTRDTQYF.

The V call is TRBV11-2, the J call TRBJ2-3; D ambiguous. V lost 1 base and J lost 7, with 18 bases in between. Germline V gene data show CDR1 as SGHAT and CDR2 as FQNNGV. The CDR3 is 16 amino acids. CDR3 sequence: CASSLGVNPPTNTQYF. DNA for the CDR3: TGTGCCAGCAGCTTAGGGGTCAACCCGCCCACGAATACGCAGTATTTT.

This clonotype was seen a single time. The V call is TRBV5-5, the J call TRBJ1-2; weak D call: TRBD1 (5 bases). The CDR3 consists of 14 residues. The germline gives CDR1 SGHKS, CDR2 YYEKEE (reference sequence). V lost 5 bases and J lost 2, with 13 bases in between. The CDR3 region is CASSLRQFNYGYTF. DNA for the CDR3: TGTGCCAGCAGTTTAAGACAGTTCAACTATGGCTACACCTTC. The whole variable domain, filled in from reference TRBV5-5 and TRBJ1-2, reads DAGVTQSPTHLIKTRGQQVTLRCSPISGHKSVSWYQQVLGQGPQFIFQYYEKEERGRGNFPDRFSARQFPNYSSELNVNALLLGDSALYLCASSLRQFNYGYTFGSGTRLTVV.

The CDR3 nucleotides read TGTGCCAGCAGCTTATCCTTGGGACAGCAGTTTCGCTCTGGAAACACCATATATTTT. This codes for CASSLSLGQQFRSGNTIYF. The chain employs TRBV7-2 and TRBJ1-3, with 7 bases aligning to TRBD1. This CDR3 comprises 19 residues. Germline V gene data show CDR1 as SGHTA and CDR2 as FQGNSA. The trim removed 2 bases at V and 0 bases at J, leaving 13 bases unmatched.

This chain links TRBV5-5 with TRBJ2-5, with D perhaps matching TRBD1 (6 bases). TRBJ2-7 matches the DNA end more closely, so the J call is doubtful. CDR1 SGHKS and CDR2 YYEKEE come from the germline V gene (reference sequence). The CDR3 has 15 amino acids. In DNA form, the CDR3 reads TGTGCCAGCAGCATAACAGGGCCCGGGGAGTACGAGCAGTACTTC. Its protein product is CASSITGPGEYEQYF.

The chain recombines TRBV7-2 with TRBJ2-5; TRBD2 aligns across 9 bases. Germline CDR1 is SGHTA and CDR2 is FQGNSA. Trimming removed 3 bases from V and 5 bases from J; junction bases left unmatched: 13. The CDR3 is 17 amino acids. CDR3 region: CASSLPFLSGSGETQYF. CDR3 DNA: TGTGCCAGCAGCTTGCCTTTTCTTAGCGGGAGTGGGGAGACCCAGTACTTC.

J is TRBJ2-7 and V is TRBV4-2; D could derive from TRBD1 or TRBD2 (5 bases each). Between the trimmed V and J ends, which lost 1 base and 4 bases, there was a span of 14 bases. Per the germline V gene, CDR1 is LGHNA and CDR2 is YNFKEQ. The CDR3 is 15 amino acids. CDR3 nucleotide sequence: TGTGCCAGCAGCCAAGTCCAGGGACGGCTTTACGAGCAGTACTTC. It encodes CASSQVQGRLYEQYF.